The T cell receptor (beta chain) under discussion was sequenced for a study of circulating tumor DNA in untreated peripheral T-cell lymphoma. Study-level points and caveats: Tumor-specific clonotypes: identified in 75% to 80% of patients, roughly 90% of baseline tissues.

This clone was seen just once. The target antigen is unknown. The CDR3 length is 12 residues. V was clipped by 9 bases and J by 4 bases, with 13 bases between them. The germline gives CDR1 SNHLY, CDR2 FYNNEI. TCRdb's table, derived via immunoSEQ multiplex PCR, lists solely in-frame clones and lacks some. The table has about 6,600 clones, 77% seen once. This tumor tissue came from a pretreatment baseline collection. This chain connects TRBV2 to TRBJ2-7; D not certain. Sequencing was done on a sample of tumor tissue. This clonotype originated in a human donor with peripheral T-cell lymphoma. CDR3 residues: CASRRTKYEQYF. The CDR3 DNA follows: TGTGCCAGTCGAAGGACGAAGTACGAGCAGTACTTC.